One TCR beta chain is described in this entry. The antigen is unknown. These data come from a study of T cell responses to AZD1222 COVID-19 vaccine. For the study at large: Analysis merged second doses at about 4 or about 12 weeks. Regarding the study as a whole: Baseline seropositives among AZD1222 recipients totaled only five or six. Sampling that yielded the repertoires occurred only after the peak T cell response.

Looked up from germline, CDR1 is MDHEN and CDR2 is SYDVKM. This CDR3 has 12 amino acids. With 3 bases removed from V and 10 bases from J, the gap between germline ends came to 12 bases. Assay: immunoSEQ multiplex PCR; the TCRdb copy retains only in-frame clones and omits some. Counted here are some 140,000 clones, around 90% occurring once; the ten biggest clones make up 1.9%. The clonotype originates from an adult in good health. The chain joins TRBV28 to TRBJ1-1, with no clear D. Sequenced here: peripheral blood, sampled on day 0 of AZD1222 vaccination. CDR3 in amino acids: CASSLSAQRAFF. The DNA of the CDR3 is TGTGCCAGCAGTTTGTCCGCCCAACGAGCTTTCTTT.